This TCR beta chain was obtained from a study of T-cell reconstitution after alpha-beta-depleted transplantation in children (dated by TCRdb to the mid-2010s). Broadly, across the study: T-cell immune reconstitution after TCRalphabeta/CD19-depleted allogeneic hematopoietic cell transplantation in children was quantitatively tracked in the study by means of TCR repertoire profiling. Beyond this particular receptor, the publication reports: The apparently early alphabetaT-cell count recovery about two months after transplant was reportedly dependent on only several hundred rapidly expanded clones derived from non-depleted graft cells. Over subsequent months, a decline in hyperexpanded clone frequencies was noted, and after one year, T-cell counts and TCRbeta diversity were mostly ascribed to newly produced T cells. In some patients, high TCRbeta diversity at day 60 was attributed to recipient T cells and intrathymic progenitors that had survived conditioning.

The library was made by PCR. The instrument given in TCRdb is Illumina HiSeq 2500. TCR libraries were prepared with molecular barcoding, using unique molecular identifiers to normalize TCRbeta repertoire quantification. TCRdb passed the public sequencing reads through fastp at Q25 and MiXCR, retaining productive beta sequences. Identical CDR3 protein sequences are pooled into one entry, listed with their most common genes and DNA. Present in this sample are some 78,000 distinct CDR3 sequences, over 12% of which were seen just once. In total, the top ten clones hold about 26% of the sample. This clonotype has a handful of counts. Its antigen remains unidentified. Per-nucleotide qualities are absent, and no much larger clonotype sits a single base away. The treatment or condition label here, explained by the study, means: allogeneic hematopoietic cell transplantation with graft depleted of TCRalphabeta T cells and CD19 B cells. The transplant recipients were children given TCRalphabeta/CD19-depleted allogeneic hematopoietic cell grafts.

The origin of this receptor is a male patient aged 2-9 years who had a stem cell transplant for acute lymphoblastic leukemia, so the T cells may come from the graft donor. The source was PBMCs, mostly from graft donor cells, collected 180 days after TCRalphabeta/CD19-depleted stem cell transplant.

The sequence in DNA is TGTGCCAGCAATCCGGGACAGGGGGCCCACGAGCAGTACTTC. Translated, it reads CASNPGQGAHEQYF. The chain joins TRBV2 to TRBJ2-7; 12 junctional bases match TRBD1. Trimming removed 7 bases from V and 5 bases from J; the gene matches leave 6 bases unexplained. The CDR3, from cysteine to phenylalanine, totals 14 residues. Only the CDR3 DNA stays, 42 bases, in frame from base 1. As encoded in the germline V gene, CDR1 is SNHLY while CDR2 is FYNNEI.